Following are 20 T cell receptor beta chains from one sample sequenced in a study of T cell repertoires in cytomegalovirus infection. TCRdb reprocessed the reads via MiXCR and lists one record per CDR3 protein. The sample contains 200,000 to 300,000 distinct CDR3 sequences, roughly 9% of which appear only once. Input material: PBMCs. The receptors stem from a human donor in good health (CMV status not recorded). Some clones in this sample may be carry-over from other donors' samples.

In its sample, this clonotype was seen a few times. The chain has TRBV19 and TRBJ2-4; tentative D call: TRBD1 (5 bases). CDR1 LNHDA and CDR2 SQIVND come from the germline V gene (reference sequence). With 5 bases removed from V and 2 bases from J, the gap between germline ends came to 13 bases. The CDR3 runs to 15 residues. This CDR3 reads CASSPGKAPKNIQYF. The DNA of the CDR3 is TGTGCCAGTAGTCCAGGGAAGGCTCCCAAAAACATTCAGTACTTC.

This chain links TRBV28 with TRBJ1-5, with TRBD1 as a possible D gene (6 bases). This CDR3 contains 17 residues. Germline-derived CDR1 and CDR2 are MDHEN and SYDVKM. The V and J ends lost 5 bases and 0 bases respectively, with 17 bases between them. This chain's CDR3 is CASSVTGAQYSNQPQHF. The DNA for the CDR3 is TGTGCCAGCAGTGTGACAGGAGCCCAGTATAGCAATCAGCCCCAGCATTTT.

This clonotype was counted at least ten times. The junction departs from germline at one end; a sequencing error may be responsible. J is TRBJ1-1 and V is TRBV7-4, with 8 bases lining up with TRBD1. Germline CDR1 and CDR2: SGHVT and SQSDAQ. The CDR3 covers 15 residues. For the CDR3, the DNA is TGTGCCAGCACCTTACCTGCGACAGGGGTCTCTGAAGCTTTCTTT. Protein: CASTLPATGVSEAFF.

V is TRBV5-6 and J is TRBJ2-5, with a weak D call TRBD1 (8 bases). Trimming removed 4 bases at V and 2 bases at J, with 18 bases between. The CDR3 extends over 16 amino acids. The germline V gene has CDR1 SGHDT and CDR2 YYEEEE. The DNA for the CDR3 is TGTGCCAGCAGCAAAGACAGGGGAGGGTCTCAAGAGACCCAGTACTTC. Translation: CASSKDRGGSQETQYF.

This clonotype appeared many times. V and J are TRBV20-1 and TRBJ2-7, with 10 bases lining up with TRBD1. In germline, CDR1 is DFQATT, CDR2 SNEGSKA (reference sequence). V lost 5 bases, J lost 2 bases, and 6 bases stayed unmatched. This CDR3 has 14 amino acids. CDR3: CSAWAGTGAYEQYF. In DNA form, the CDR3 reads TGCAGTGCTTGGGCCGGGACAGGGGCCTACGAGCAGTACTTC.

This clonotype was counted ten times or more. The chain links TRBV4-1 to TRBJ1-4; D unresolved. The germline V and J ends were trimmed by 3 bases and 7 bases, with 9 bases remaining between them. Looked up from germline, CDR1 is MGHRA and CDR2 is YSYEKL. CDR3 length: 13 residues. The CDR3 spells CASSQGIAEKLFF. The CDR3 DNA is TGCGCCAGCAGCCAGGGGATCGCTGAAAAACTGTTTTTT.

This rearrangement joins TRBV29-1 to TRBJ1-1, with D uncertain. Trimming removed 2 bases from V and 2 bases from J, with 12 bases in between. Germline V lookup: CDR1 SQVTM, CDR2 ANQGSEA. The CDR3 runs 14 residues. CDR3 DNA sequence: TGCAGCGTTGAACCATCAGTGTATAACACTGAAGCTTTCTTT. Translating gives CSVEPSVYNTEAFF.

The chain recombines TRBV29-1 with TRBJ2-6, with a possible D match to TRBD1 (6 bases). V lost 7 bases, J lost 2 bases, and 12 bases lay in between. This CDR3 spans 14 amino acids. From germline, CDR1 is SQVTM and CDR2 ANQGSEA. CDR3 region: CSATSGAGANVLTF. The CDR3 nucleotides are TGCAGCGCTACCTCAGGGGCTGGGGCCAACGTCCTGACTTTC. Drawing the rest from reference TRBV29-1 and TRBJ2-6, the complete variable domain is SAVISQKPSRDICQRGTSLTIQCQVDSQVTMMFWYRQQPGQSLTLIATANQGSEATYESGFVIDKFPISRPNLTFSTLTVSNMSPEDSSIYLCSATSGAGANVLTFGAGSRLTVL.

At least ten counts were recorded for this clonotype. The chain has TRBV7-2 and TRBJ2-7; TRBD2 aligns across 10 bases. The germline CDR1 and CDR2 sequences are SGHTA and FQGNSA. The CDR3 loop spans 14 amino acids. The junction had 4 bases not matched to a gene; V was cut back by 5 bases and J by 3 bases. This chain's CDR3 is CASSSVAGGYEQYF. The CDR3 coding sequence is TGTGCCAGCAGCAGCGTAGCGGGGGGCTACGAGCAGTACTTC.

This clonotype has at least ten counts. The chain employs TRBV7-6 and TRBJ2-5; 8 bases line up with TRBD2. From germline, CDR1 is SGHVS and CDR2 FNYEAQ. The CDR3 is 13 amino acids. V lost 5 bases to trimming and J lost 5 bases; unmatched junction nucleotides: 4. Written as DNA, the CDR3 is TGTGCCAGCAGCGCCGGGAGGGGTGAGACCCAGTACTTC. Its protein is CASSAGRGETQYF.

This clonotype was counted many times. The CDR3 is CASGLGQGSFYGYTF. CDR3 DNA: TGTGCTAGTGGTTTGGGACAGGGCAGCTTCTATGGCTACACCTTC. V and J are TRBV12-5 and TRBJ1-2; TRBD1 matches at 7 bases. CDR1 LGHNT and CDR2 FRNRAP come from the germline V gene. With V trimmed by 1 base and J by 4 bases, 6 bases remained unmatched. The CDR3 is 15 amino acids.

The rearrangement links TRBV12-3 or TRBV12-4 to TRBJ2-1, with a tentative D call TRBD1 (6 bases). The CDR3 loop spans 15 amino acids. With 3 bases removed from V and 4 bases from J, the gap between germline ends came to 13 bases. The DNA for the CDR3 is TGTGCCAGCAGTTTTTTCCAGGGGATTTACAATGAGCAGTTCTTC. Translated, it gives CASSFFQGIYNEQFF.

This clonotype was detected only a few times. The rearrangement links TRBV7-2 to TRBJ2-2; D may be TRBD1 (6 bases). Looked up from germline, CDR1 is SGHTA and CDR2 is FQGNSA. The CDR3 runs to 15 residues. Trimming took off 5 bases at V and 1 base at J, with 11 bases between the two ends. CDR3 amino acids: CASSQRTENTGELFF. CDR3 DNA sequence: TGTGCCAGCAGCCAACGGACAGAGAACACCGGGGAGCTGTTTTTT. The complete variable domain, with remaining parts taken from reference TRBV7-2 and TRBJ2-2, reads GAGVSQSPSNKVTEKGKDVELRCDPISGHTALYWYRQSLGQGLEFLIYFQGNSAPDKSGLPSDRFSAERTGGSVSTLTIQRTQQEDSAVYLCASSQRTENTGELFFGEGSRLTVL.

This clonotype appeared many times. This chain links TRBV7-2 with TRBJ1-3; perhaps TRBD1 as D (5 bases). CDR1 SGHTA and CDR2 FQGNSA come from the germline V gene. Trimming shortened V by 0 bases and J by 2 bases, and 5 bases separated the two germline ends. The CDR3 length is 14 residues. CDR3 sequence (DNA): TGTGCCAGCAGCTTAGCGGGGGCTGGAAACACCATATATTTT. This codes for CASSLAGAGNTIYF.

This clonotype was counted ten times or more. One end of the junction is discordant with germline, which a read error may explain. The chain recombines TRBV4-1 with TRBJ2-1; no reliable D call. Looked up from germline, CDR1 is MGHRA and CDR2 is YSYEKL. The CDR3 totals 13 residues. CDR3 residues: CASSQDVWNEQFF. DNA for the CDR3: TGTGCCAGCAGCCAAGATGTATGGAATGAGCAGTTCTTC.

The chain carries TRBV6-1 and TRBJ1-3; D may be TRBD1 (6 bases). V lost 7 bases to trimming and J lost 2 bases, with 12 bases between them. The CDR3 has 14 amino acids. CDR1 is MNHNS and CDR2 is SASEGT in the germline V gene. CDR3 bases: TGTGCCAGCACCCCGGACAGAACTGGAAACACCATATATTTT. This gives the protein CASTPDRTGNTIYF.

The chain couples TRBV20-1 to TRBJ1-5; D uncertain. Deletions cut 6 bases from V and 2 bases from J, with 14 bases between. The CDR3 sequence is 14 residues long. Germline CDR1 DFQATT, CDR2 SNEGSKA (reference sequence). The CDR3 reads CSARELYGNQPQHF. CDR3 DNA sequence: TGCAGTGCCCGCGAACTTTATGGCAATCAGCCCCAGCATTTT.

Ten or more counts support this clonotype. This rearrangement joins TRBV7-2 to TRBJ2-7; tentatively, D is TRBD1 or TRBD2 (6 bases each). Germline V CDR1 and CDR2: SGHTA, FQGNSA. The CDR3 is 14 residues long. Trimming cost V 1 base and J 3 bases, with 10 bases left between them. The DNA for the CDR3 is TGTGCCAGCAGCTTAGTCGGGGGCAACTACGAGCAGTACTTC. It specifies CASSLVGGNYEQYF.

There are many counts of this clonotype. The V call is TRBV25-1, the J call TRBJ2-5, with D perhaps matching TRBD2 (5 bases). The CDR3 length is 13 residues. Germline CDR1 MGHDK, CDR2 SYGVNS. Between the trimmed V and J ends, which lost 4 bases and 4 bases, there was a span of 10 bases. The DNA for the CDR3 is TGTGCCAGCAGTGCTTCTAGCCCAGAGACCCAGTACTTC. Its translation is CASSASSPETQYF.

The chain uses TRBV5-6 and TRBJ1-2; D gene unclear. The length of the CDR3 is 11 residues. V dropped 0 bases and J dropped 9 bases, with 6 bases sitting between them. CDR1 is SGHDT and CDR2 is YYEEEE in the germline V gene. CDR3: CASSLDGSYTF. DNA of the CDR3: TGTGCCAGCAGCTTGGACGGGAGCTACACCTTC.